This is a list of T cell receptor beta chains from one sample in a study of cytomegalovirus exposure and HLA in healthy donors. Clones were sequenced by immunoSEQ multiplex PCR, and TCRdb holds only the in-frame ones, with some missing. The sample holds approximately 76,000 clones, roughly 85% seen once. Sequencing was done on a sample of PBMCs. The receptors were gathered from a man in his thirties or forties in good health and CMV-seronegative. CDR3s include the opening cysteine and the closing phenylalanine or tryptophan. Fields, in order: J gene, V gene, clone size, CDR3 protein. Some rows mark clone size as missing; the rest say once, few, many or name a class of expanded clone.

J: TRBJ1-2
V: TRBV27
size: .
CDR3: CASRGVEGYGYTF

J: TRBJ1-6
V: TRBV2
size: .
CDR3: CASSEQGTDNSPLHF

J: TRBJ1-1
V: TRBV7-2
size: .
CDR3: CASSLAQRRGNTEAFF

J: TRBJ1-2
V: TRBV4-3
size: .
CDR3: CASSQCRPKVGSPCSYGYTF

J: TRBJ2-3
V: TRBV13
size: few
CDR3: CASLGTGVSTDTQYF

J: TRBJ2-1
V: TRBV7-9
size: .
CDR3: CASSLVAGSYNEQFF

J: TRBJ2-3
V: TRBV30
size: .
CDR3: CAWKEEREGRDTQYF

J: TRBJ2-3
V: TRBV11-2
size: once
CDR3: CASLPPGVNAQYF

J: TRBJ1-3
V: TRBV7-9
size: .
CDR3: CASSLSTRYPGNTIYF

J: TRBJ2-5
V: TRBV27
size: .
CDR3: CASSQGLGETQYF

J: TRBJ2-6
V: TRBV18
size: .
CDR3: CASSETVSGANVLTF